Each of the 23 T cell receptor beta chains below was sequenced from the same sample in a study of blood T cell repertoires in COVID-19. Only in-frame clones appear in the TCRdb table, and some are missing; sequencing was by immunoSEQ multiplex PCR. The sample contains 37,000 or so clones, 70% to 90% of which appear only once. The material sequenced was peripheral blood. The source of these receptors is a man in his 70s with acute or convalescent COVID-19.

V gene TRBV4-1 combines with J gene TRBJ2-3; 8 bases are shared with TRBD2. Germline assignment: CDR1 MGHRA and CDR2 YSYEKL. V lost 1 base to trimming and J lost 6 bases; unmatched junction nucleotides: 3. The CDR3 contains 14 residues. As DNA, the CDR3 is TGCGCCAGCAGCCAAGCGGGGGGGCCGGATACGCAGTATTTT. Translation: CASSQAGGPDTQYF.

This clone showed up just once. V gene TRBV7-2 combines with J gene TRBJ1-2; 8 nucleotides align to TRBD1. Trimming removed 5 bases from V and 2 bases from J; junction bases left unmatched: 4. Germline CDR1 SGHTA, CDR2 FQGNSA. This CDR3 is built from 14 residues. The CDR3 loop is CASSLRTGNYGYTF. The CDR3 DNA follows: TGTGCCAGCAGCCTCCGGACAGGGAACTATGGCTACACCTTC. Full variable domain (outside the CDR3, taken from reference TRBV7-2 and TRBJ1-2): GAGVSQSPSNKVTEKGKDVELRCDPISGHTALYWYRQSLGQGLEFLIYFQGNSAPDKSGLPSDRFSAERTGGSVSTLTIQRTQQEDSAVYLCASSLRTGNYGYTFGSGTRLTVV.

The rearrangement joins TRBV28 to TRBJ1-2, with 8 bases aligning to TRBD1. Germline loops: CDR1 MDHEN, CDR2 SYDVKM. The CDR3 length is 14 residues. J gave up 4 bases and V 6 bases, and 7 bases lay outside the gene matches. Written as DNA, the CDR3 is TGTGCCAGCAGCTTGTCTGGACAGGGCTATGGCTACACCTTC. Translation gives CASSLSGQGYGYTF.

The rearrangement uses TRBV7-8 and TRBJ1-1; D remains ambiguous. The length of the CDR3 is 13 residues. The ends were cut back, 5 bases at V and 6 bases at J, with 13 bases in the middle. Germline V gene lookup returns CDR1 SGHVS and CDR2 FQNEAQ. The CDR3 region is CASSQARGSEAFF. CDR3 nucleotides: TGTGCCAGCAGCCAAGCAAGAGGGTCTGAAGCTTTCTTT.

The chain employs TRBV7-8 and TRBJ2-5, with 10 positions matching TRBD1. The V segment lost 5 bases and the J segment 5 bases; nucleotides outside the gene matches: 8. Germline V CDR1 and CDR2: SGHVS, FQNEAQ. This CDR3 spans 15 amino acids. CDR3 loop: CASSNRDRGEETQYF. The CDR3 DNA reads TGTGCCAGCAGCAACCGGGACAGGGGTGAGGAGACCCAGTACTTC.

The gene calls are TRBV19 and TRBJ2-7; D uncertain. This CDR3 comprises 15 residues. Germline CDR1 is LNHDA and CDR2 is SQIVND (reference sequence). With 3 bases removed from V and 6 bases from J, the gap between germline ends came to 18 bases. The CDR3 here is CASSMGLRALGEQYF. CDR3 nucleotides: TGTGCCAGTAGTATGGGCCTCCGTGCCCTGGGCGAGCAGTACTTC.

This rearrangement joins TRBV5-4 to TRBJ1-4, with 9 bases that match TRBD1. Germline CDR1 and CDR2: SGHNT and YYREEE (reference sequence). Unmatched junction bases numbered 2, after V lost 3 bases and J lost 2 bases. The CDR3 is made up of 15 amino acids. DNA for the CDR3: TGTGCCAGCAGCTCCGACAGGGGGACTAATGAAAAACTGTTTTTT. As protein: CASSSDRGTNEKLFF.

A single count supports this clone. The CDR3 nucleotides are TGCAGCGTTTGTGACAGGGGGAACACCGGGGAGCTGTTTTTT. Encoded protein: CSVCDRGNTGELFF. The rearrangement links TRBV29-1 to TRBJ2-2; TRBD1 agrees at 8 bases. Germline V lookup: CDR1 SQVTM, CDR2 ANQGSEA. V lost 5 bases and J lost 1; bases outside the gene matches: 3. The CDR3 runs to 14 residues.

The table lists this clone with a count of one. The rearrangement links TRBV7-9 to TRBJ1-4; TRBD1 matches 8 bases. Looked up from germline, CDR1 is SEHNR and CDR2 is FQNEAQ (reference sequence). The V segment lost 5 bases and the J segment 4 bases; nucleotides outside the gene matches: 6. The CDR3 is 15 residues long. CDR3 loop: CASSPHRGGNEKLFF. The CDR3 region has the DNA TGTGCCAGCAGCCCACACAGGGGGGGTAATGAAAAACTGTTTTTT.

The V gene is TRBV19, the J gene TRBJ1-3, with D perhaps matching TRBD1 (5 bases). The germline gives CDR1 LNHDA, CDR2 SQIVND (reference sequence). The CDR3 spans 12 residues. Trimming cost V 5 bases and J 12 bases, with 14 bases left between them. CDR3 in DNA: TGTGCCAGTAGTTGGTGGGGCAGAGTCATATATTTT. The encoded protein is CASSWWGRVIYF.

This clone appeared a few times. The chain recombines TRBV7-9 with TRBJ2-1; D call uncertain. Trimming removed 6 bases at V and 9 bases at J, with 9 bases between. There are 11 residues in the CDR3. CDR1 is SEHNR and CDR2 is FQNEAQ in the germline V gene (reference sequence). The CDR3 DNA sequence: TGTGCCAGCAGTAACCGCGGTGAGCAGTTCTTC. This codes for CASSNRGEQFF.

The rearrangement joins TRBV19 to TRBJ1-4; perhaps TRBD1 as D (6 bases). V was clipped by 10 bases and J by 8 bases, with 14 bases between them. Germline CDR1 LNHDA, CDR2 SQIVND (reference sequence). The CDR3 extends over 12 amino acids. The CDR3 spells CATGGGEEKLFF. The CDR3 coding sequence is TGTGCCACTGGGGGGGGCGAGGAAAAACTGTTTTTT.

The chain is built from TRBV12-3 or TRBV12-4 and TRBJ2-7, with 7 bases that match TRBD1. The trim removed 5 bases at V and 6 bases at J, leaving 7 bases unmatched. The CDR3 consists of 13 residues. The CDR3 DNA reads as TGTGCCAGCAGTGCGTTACAGGGGTTCGAGCAGTACTTC. Amino acids: CASSALQGFEQYF.

The chain uses TRBV15 and TRBJ1-3, with 7 bases matching TRBD1. V dropped 2 bases and J dropped 0; count of bases not matched to a gene: 10. Germline V gene data show CDR1 as LNHNV and CDR2 as YYDKDF (reference sequence). This CDR3 has 18 residues. The CDR3 coding sequence is TGTGCCACCAGCAGAATGAAAGCAGGGGGGATCTCTGGAAACACCATATATTTT. As protein: CATSRMKAGGISGNTIYF.

The chain employs TRBV28 and TRBJ2-7; TRBD2 matches 10 bases. CDR3 size: 15 residues. Germline V gives CDR1 MDHEN, CDR2 SYDVKM. Trimming removed 5 bases from V and 6 bases from J; junction bases left unmatched: 10. CDR3 region: CASSPPLAGSGEQYF. Written as DNA, the CDR3 is TGTGCCAGCAGTCCCCCACTAGCGGGATCTGGCGAGCAGTACTTC.

The chain links TRBV7-2 to TRBJ2-5, with D uncertain. V lost 3 bases, J lost 5 bases, and 7 bases lay in between. The CDR3 spans 12 residues. Per germline, CDR1 SGHTA and CDR2 FQGNSA. In nucleotides, the CDR3 is TGTGCCAGCAGCTTTTTCATCGAGACCCAGTACTTC. Its protein product is CASSFFIETQYF.

The chain has TRBV18 and TRBJ2-1; no clear D gene. Germline V gene data show CDR1 as KGHSH and CDR2 as LQKENI. V gave up 4 bases and J gave up 7 bases, with 14 bases separating them. The CDR3 sequence is 14 residues long. This CDR3 reads CASSREVLENEQFF. The CDR3 DNA sequence: TGTGCCAGCTCACGTGAGGTTCTAGAGAATGAGCAGTTCTTC.

This clone came up a few times. The rearrangement links TRBV7-9 to TRBJ2-5, with 8 bases identical to TRBD2. Trimming took 2 bases from V and 5 from J; bases not matched to a gene: 7. The CDR3 is made up of 15 amino acids. In germline, CDR1 is SEHNR, CDR2 FQNEAQ (reference sequence). The CDR3 DNA reads as TGTGCCAGCAGCTTAATGAGCGGGGGTCGGGAGACCCAGTACTTC. It codes for CASSLMSGGRETQYF.

The chain uses TRBV27 and TRBJ1-1; the D gene is possibly TRBD1 (5 bases). Between the trimmed V and J ends, which lost 8 bases and 4 bases, there was a span of 17 bases. The CDR3 runs to 14 residues. Germline CDR1 MNHEY, CDR2 SMNVEV (reference sequence). This CDR3 reads CASGRKGRSTEAFF. DNA for the CDR3: TGTGCCAGCGGTAGGAAGGGGAGGAGCACTGAAGCTTTCTTT.

This clone was recorded only once. J is TRBJ2-1 and V is TRBV30; 9 nucleotides align to TRBD2. V shed 0 bases, J shed 5 bases, and the junction held 5 bases outside the gene matches. Germline CDR1 reads GTSNPN; CDR2 reads SVGIG (reference sequence). The CDR3 contains 15 residues. The CDR3 nucleotides read TGTGCCTGGAGTGTAAGGGTAGCGGGAGACAATGAGCAGTTCTTC. As protein: CAWSVRVAGDNEQFF. Filled out from reference TRBV30 and TRBJ2-1, the complete variable domain reads SQTIHQWPATLVQPVGSPLSLECTVEGTSNPNLYWYRQAAGRGLQLLFYSVGIGQISSEVPQNLSASRPQDRQFILSSKKLLLSDSGFYLCAWSVRVAGDNEQFFGPGTRLTVL.

J is TRBJ1-5 and V is TRBV2, with 10 bases aligning to TRBD1. The germline V gene encodes CDR1 SNHLY and CDR2 FYNNEI. The V segment lost 5 bases and the J segment 1 base; nucleotides outside the gene matches: 5. This CDR3 comprises 16 residues. CDR3 DNA: TGTGCCAGCAGTCGACAGGGGGCCCGAAGCAATCAGCCCCAGCATTTT. This encodes CASSRQGARSNQPQHF.

The chain combines TRBV29-1 with TRBJ2-7; a weak D match, TRBD1 (7 bases). The CDR3 consists of 12 residues. The V end was cut by 7 bases, the J end by 2 bases, with 12 bases between. Germline V lookup: CDR1 SQVTM, CDR2 ANQGSEA. CDR3 sequence reads: CSAGDSPYEQYF. The CDR3 DNA reads as TGCAGCGCGGGGGACAGTCCCTACGAGCAGTACTTC.

The V gene is TRBV3-1 (or the pseudogene TRBV3-2), the J gene TRBJ1-3; 8 positions match TRBD1. Germline V gene data show CDR1 as LGHDT and CDR2 as YNNKEL (reference sequence). This CDR3 spans 16 amino acids. The junction had 9 bases not matched to a gene; V was cut back by 5 bases and J by 3 bases. CDR3 coding DNA: TGTGCCAGCAGCGACCCGGGACAGGTTTATGGAAACACCATATATTTT. It translates to CASSDPGQVYGNTIYF.